The 28 T cell receptor beta chains listed next were all sequenced from one sample in a study of cytomegalovirus exposure and HLA in healthy donors. Amplification used 60 Vbeta primers and 13 Jbeta primers. Libraries were prepared by immunoSEQ multiplex PCR; TCRdb keeps only in-frame clonotypes and omits some of them. This sample's table has 96,000 or so clones. Sequenced sample: PBMCs. These receptor sequences come from a woman under 40 in good health and CMV-seronegative.

The chain is built from TRBV2 and TRBJ1-5; 9 nucleotides match TRBD1. The length of the CDR3 is 17 residues. With 6 bases clipped from V and 6 bases from J, the junction kept 15 bases outside the gene matches. Per the germline V gene, CDR1 is SNHLY and CDR2 is FYNNEI. CDR3 in amino acids: CASRSFLGQGTSQPQHF. The CDR3 coding sequence is TGTGCCAGCAGGTCTTTTTTGGGACAGGGCACTAGTCAGCCCCAGCATTTT.

The chain couples TRBV11-2 to TRBJ1-1; D is ambiguous. Germline V gene sequence: CDR1 SGHAT, CDR2 FQNNGV. The V end was cut by 3 bases, the J end by 11 bases, with 13 bases between. The CDR3 sequence is 12 residues long. The CDR3 sequence is CASSFSGESAFF. In nucleotides, the CDR3 is TGTGCCAGCAGCTTCTCCGGGGAATCGGCTTTCTTT.

The V and J genes are TRBV27 and TRBJ1-1; unclear D gene. Germline V gene lookup returns CDR1 MNHEY and CDR2 SMNVEV (reference sequence). Deletions cut 4 bases from V and 11 bases from J, with 20 bases between. The length of the CDR3 is 14 residues. CDR3 in amino acids: CASSSLPLLAGAFF. The CDR3, as DNA: TGTGCCAGCAGTTCGCTGCCTCTTCTAGCGGGCGCTTTCTTT.

The rearrangement joins TRBV27 to TRBJ2-5, with D possibly being TRBD2 (5 bases). CDR1 and CDR2 from the germline V gene are MNHEY and SMNVEV (reference sequence). V shed 2 bases and J shed 2 bases, with 18 bases lying between them. The CDR3 is made up of 17 amino acids. The CDR3 sequence is CASSLRRYRTSQETQYF. Written as DNA, the CDR3 is TGTGCCAGCAGTTTACGAAGGTATAGGACTTCTCAAGAGACCCAGTACTTC.

As concerns this clone: This specimen includes other DNA sequences encoding the same CDR3. The chain carries TRBV7-9 and TRBJ2-5; 8 nucleotides agree with TRBD2. Germline assignment: CDR1 SEHNR and CDR2 FQNEAQ (reference sequence). The CDR3 is 15 residues long. The V segment lost 0 bases and the J segment 5 bases; nucleotides outside the gene matches: 5. The DNA for the CDR3 is TGTGCCAGCAGCTTAGCGGTATCGGGGGGGGAGACCCAGTACTTC. Residues: CASSLAVSGGETQYF.

This rearrangement joins TRBV7-9 to TRBJ1-2; TRBD1 might be the D (6 bases). Deletions cut 5 bases from V and 4 bases from J, with 17 bases between. The germline CDR1 and CDR2 sequences are SEHNR and FQNEAQ (reference sequence). This CDR3 spans 15 amino acids. The CDR3 is CASSPPGTPGYGYTF. The CDR3, as DNA: TGTGCCAGCAGCCCACCCGGGACACCCGGCTATGGCTACACCTTC.

This chain uses TRBV5-4 with TRBJ1-3; D is uncertain. Trimming removed 4 bases at V and 0 bases at J, with 8 bases between. In germline, CDR1 is SGHNT, CDR2 YYREEE (reference sequence). The CDR3 is made up of 14 amino acids. The DNA of the CDR3 is TGTGCCAGCAGCCAACAGTTCTCTGGAAACACCATATATTTT. This translates into CASSQQFSGNTIYF.

The rearrangement links TRBV19 to TRBJ1-5; 8 bases match TRBD1. Per germline, CDR1 LNHDA and CDR2 SQIVND (reference sequence). CDR3 length: 14 amino acids. J gave up 5 bases and V 5 bases, and 5 bases lay outside the gene matches. The CDR3 DNA reads as TGTGCCAGTAGTGCCAGGACAGGGCATCAGCCCCAGCATTTT. It codes for CASSARTGHQPQHF.

The J gene is TRBJ1-3, the V gene TRBV7-9; no reliable D call. This CDR3 has 14 residues. V was cut by 3 bases and J by 2 bases, with 8 bases left in between. Germline V lookup: CDR1 SEHNR, CDR2 FQNEAQ (reference sequence). In DNA, the CDR3 is TGTGCCAGCAGCTTGGCACATCCTGGAAACACCATATATTTT. Protein: CASSLAHPGNTIYF.

This sequence joins TRBV28 and TRBJ2-1; tentative D call: TRBD1 (6 bases). Per germline, CDR1 MDHEN and CDR2 SYDVKM. Trimming shortened V by 3 bases and J by 4 bases, and 10 bases separated the two germline ends. The CDR3 is 14 residues long. This CDR3 reads CASSFMDRYNEQFF. As DNA, the CDR3 is TGTGCCAGCAGTTTTATGGACAGATACAATGAGCAGTTCTTC.

The chain is built from TRBV18 and TRBJ1-4; D gene uncertain. The CDR3 runs 16 residues. V dropped 3 bases and J dropped 8 bases, with 19 bases sitting between them. In germline, CDR1 is KGHSH, CDR2 LQKENI. CDR3: CASSPKKRDRSEKLFF. CDR3 in DNA: TGTGCCAGCTCACCCAAAAAGCGAGACCGTTCCGAAAAACTGTTTTTT.

This sequence joins TRBV19 and TRBJ2-1, with 13 bases aligning to TRBD2. This CDR3 has 19 residues. V lost 2 bases and J lost 1; bases outside the gene matches: 8. CDR1 LNHDA and CDR2 SQIVND come from the germline V gene (reference sequence). CDR3 in amino acids: CASSITSGGAGTSYNEQFF. CDR3 DNA sequence: TGTGCCAGTAGTATAACTAGCGGGGGGGCGGGTACGTCCTACAATGAGCAGTTCTTC.

V and J are TRBV2 and TRBJ2-3, with D maybe TRBD2 (6 bases). The germline CDR1 and CDR2 sequences are SNHLY and FYNNEI. This CDR3 region has 14 residues. With 3 bases removed from V and 5 bases from J, the gap between germline ends came to 12 bases. The CDR3 spells CASSDQGGEDTQYF. The CDR3 region has the DNA TGTGCCAGCAGTGACCAGGGCGGGGAAGATACGCAGTATTTT.

The rearrangement joins TRBV28 to TRBJ2-7; 9 nucleotides align to TRBD1. V lost 0 bases and J lost 0; bases outside the gene matches: 9. Germline assignment: CDR1 MDHEN and CDR2 SYDVKM. CDR3 size: 18 residues. This CDR3 reads CASSLWGTGPPSSYEQYF. The CDR3 nucleotides read TGTGCCAGCAGTTTATGGGGGACAGGGCCCCCGAGCTCCTACGAGCAGTACTTC. The full variable domain, its missing parts supplied by reference TRBV28 and TRBJ2-7, is DVKVTQSSRYLVKRTGEKVFLECVQDMDHENMFWYRQDPGLGLRLIYFSYDVKMKEKGDIPEGYSVSREKKERFSLILESASTNQTSMYLCASSLWGTGPPSSYEQYFGPGTRLTVT.

This rearrangement joins TRBV5-1 to TRBJ1-1; D possibly corresponds to TRBD1 (5 bases). This CDR3 is 14 amino acids long. The V end lost 2 bases, the J end lost 0 bases, and 8 bases lay between the germline ends. From germline, CDR1 is SGHRS and CDR2 YFSETQ. CDR3 residues: CASSLTGVNTEAFF. The DNA of the CDR3 is TGCGCCAGCAGCTTAACGGGGGTGAACACTGAAGCTTTCTTT.

V usage is TRBV5-4 and J usage is TRBJ2-5; D call uncertain. The CDR3 spans 12 residues. Germline loops: CDR1 SGHNT, CDR2 YYREEE (reference sequence). With 2 bases removed from V and 4 bases from J, the gap between germline ends came to 6 bases. The CDR3: CASSFEVETQYF. In DNA, the CDR3 is TGTGCCAGCAGCTTCGAGGTAGAGACCCAGTACTTC.

Points on this clone: A read error may produce the germline difference seen at one junction end. This chain joins TRBV2 and TRBJ1-1; 11 bases are shared with TRBD1. The CDR3 consists of 14 residues. CDR1 is SNHLY, CDR2 FYNNEI, per germline. DNA for the CDR3: TGTGCCAGCAGTACGGGACAGGGGGACACGGAAGCTTTCTTT. This encodes CASSTGQGDTEAFF.

The chain carries TRBV4-1 and TRBJ1-1; a weak D match, TRBD1 (5 bases). The CDR3 runs to 16 residues. V was shortened by 3 bases and J by 0 bases, with 14 bases between the two germline ends. Germline lookup yields CDR1 MGHRA and CDR2 YSYEKL. CDR3 in amino acids: CASSHGRTGVNTEAFF. DNA of the CDR3: TGCGCCAGCAGCCACGGTCGTACGGGGGTGAACACTGAAGCTTTCTTT.

The gene calls are TRBV28 and TRBJ1-5, with 7 bases fitting TRBD1. CDR3 length: 18 residues. Trimming took 5 bases from V and 0 from J; bases not matched to a gene: 13. Germline CDR1 MDHEN, CDR2 SYDVKM. The CDR3 coding sequence is TGTGCCAGCAGTCTCCTTCCCCGTGGACAGGATAGCAATCAGCCCCAGCATTTT. This translates into CASSLLPRGQDSNQPQHF.

As DNA, the CDR3 is TGTGCCACCGAACCCGGGGGGGGGACCCAGTACTTC. Translated, it gives CATEPGGGTQYF. J is TRBJ2-5 and V is TRBV19, with 8 nucleotides matching TRBD2. The V gene's germline CDR1 is LNHDA and CDR2 SQIVND (reference sequence). The CDR3 runs to 12 residues. Trimming took 10 bases from V and 7 from J; bases not matched to a gene: 8.

The chain uses TRBV28 and TRBJ1-2, with 10 bases fitting TRBD1. The CDR3 consists of 16 residues. V trimming: 4 bases; J trimming: 3 bases; junction bases outside the gene matches: 8. Germline lookup yields CDR1 MDHEN and CDR2 SYDVKM. The CDR3 is CASSSLTGGADYGYTF. The CDR3 coding sequence is TGTGCCAGCAGTTCACTGACAGGGGGCGCTGACTATGGCTACACCTTC.

The chain employs TRBV6-4 and TRBJ2-3; D unresolved. Germline loops: CDR1 MRHNA, CDR2 SNTAGT. Trimming took off 3 bases at V and 0 bases at J, with 7 bases between the two ends. The CDR3 is 14 amino acids. CDR3: CASSEASSTDTQYF. For the CDR3, the DNA is TGTGCCAGCAGTGAGGCTTCGAGCACAGATACGCAGTATTTT.

The chain has TRBV19 and TRBJ1-4; 7 bases match TRBD1. Looked up from germline, CDR1 is LNHDA and CDR2 is SQIVND (reference sequence). The V segment lost 7 bases and the J segment 7 bases; nucleotides outside the gene matches: 9. The CDR3 is 14 residues long. CDR3 sequence (DNA): TGTGCCAGTACCTCGACAGGGAATTTTGAAAAACTGTTTTTT. Translating gives CASTSTGNFEKLFF. The full variable domain, completed using reference TRBV19 and TRBJ1-4, is DGGITQSPKYLFRKEGQNVTLSCEQNLNHDAMYWYRQDPGQGLRLIYYSQIVNDFQKGDIAEGYSVSREKKESFPLTVTSAQKNPTAFYLCASTSTGNFEKLFFGSGTQLSVL.

The chain recombines TRBV29-1 with TRBJ1-1; D remains ambiguous. The CDR3 contains 12 residues. Germline V gene lookup returns CDR1 SQVTM and CDR2 ANQGSEA. V lost 7 bases, J lost 2 bases, and 11 bases lay in between. The CDR3 protein is CSAAPGNTEAFF. The CDR3 bases are TGCAGCGCCGCCCCAGGTAACACTGAAGCTTTCTTT.

This rearrangement joins TRBV5-6 to TRBJ1-3; D is unclear. Germline CDR1 reads SGHDT; CDR2 reads YYEEEE. Trimming stripped 0 bases from V and 4 bases from J, with 11 bases between. The CDR3 is 15 amino acids. CDR3 sequence (DNA): TGTGCCAGCAGCTTGGGACACCGTCCAGGAAACACCATATATTTT. Translating gives CASSLGHRPGNTIYF.

The chain has TRBV18 and TRBJ1-5; 7 bases match TRBD1. Losses at the gene ends were 2 bases for V and 2 bases for J; bases not matched to a gene: 9. CDR1 is KGHSH and CDR2 is LQKENI in the germline V gene. The CDR3 consists of 17 residues. The CDR3 DNA follows: TGTGCCAGCTCACCATTCACAGGGGAATTGGGCAATCAGCCCCAGCATTTT. This gives the protein CASSPFTGELGNQPQHF. The full variable domain, in which reference TRBV18 and TRBJ1-5 provide the parts outside the CDR3, is NAGVMQNPRHLVRRRGQEARLRCSPMKGHSHVYWYRQLPEEGLKFMVYLQKENIIDESGMPKERFSAEFPKEGPSILRIQQVVRGDSAAYFCASSPFTGELGNQPQHFGDGTRLSIL.

The rearrangement links TRBV15 to TRBJ2-7, with D possibly being TRBD1 (5 bases). Trimming cost V 0 bases and J 0 bases, with 6 bases left between them. CDR1 is LNHNV and CDR2 is YYDKDF in the germline V gene (reference sequence). CDR3 length: 14 amino acids. This CDR3 reads CATSRDRASYEQYF. As DNA, the CDR3 is TGTGCCACCAGCAGAGACAGGGCCTCCTACGAGCAGTACTTC.

V usage is TRBV9 and J usage is TRBJ2-5; 8 bases fit TRBD2. With 2 bases clipped from V and 5 bases from J, the junction kept 8 bases outside the gene matches. The CDR3 loop spans 15 amino acids. Germline V CDR1 and CDR2: SGDLS, YYNGEE. CDR3 residues: CASSVLGLAGETQYF. CDR3 sequence (DNA): TGTGCCAGCAGCGTTCTTGGACTAGCCGGGGAGACCCAGTACTTC. The full variable domain, its missing parts supplied by reference TRBV9 and TRBJ2-5, is DSGVTQTPKHLITATGQRVTLRCSPRSGDLSVYWYQQSLDQGLQFLIQYYNGEERAKGNILERFSAQQFPDLHSELNLSSLELGDSALYFCASSVLGLAGETQYFGPGTRLLVL.